The 29 T cell receptor beta chains reported below all come from one sample, sequenced in a study of tumor and adjacent non-tumor tissue in lung cancer. TCRbeta libraries were built with three rounds of nested PCR, modified from ARM-PCR. TCRdb recomputed calls from the multiplex PCR reads with MiXCR, one row per CDR3 protein. The data show some 80,000 distinct CDR3 sequences, around 76% seen once. No cell sorting was done before RNA was extracted from the tissue. Distant lung tissue was collected more than 3 cm away from the tumor edge. Material for sequencing was distant non-tumor lung tissue. The receptors derive from a man in his 70s with non-small cell lung cancer.

Remarks on this clonotype: As the CDR3 is not closed by the conserved phenylalanine or tryptophan, this likely results from a read error. V gene TRBV11-3 combines with J gene TRBJ2-2; D ambiguous. The CDR3 has 15 amino acids. The germline V and J ends were trimmed by 2 bases and 4 bases, with 11 bases remaining between them. CDR1 is SGHNT and CDR2 is YENEEA in the germline V gene. CDR3 protein: CASSLNPTITGELFC. The DNA for the CDR3 is TGTGCCAGCAGCTTAAATCCGACAATCACCGGGGAGCTGTTTTGT.

V and J are TRBV29-1 and TRBJ2-1, with 8 bases aligning to TRBD2. Germline V gives CDR1 SQVTM, CDR2 ANQGSEA. The V segment lost 4 bases and the J segment 6 bases; nucleotides outside the gene matches: 20. The CDR3 runs 18 residues. This chain's CDR3 is CSVVGIIAGRLRGNEQFF. The CDR3 region has the DNA TGCAGCGTTGTAGGAATTATAGCGGGAAGGCTCAGAGGCAATGAGCAGTTCTTC.

This chain's CDR3 is CSASIPALGRNTEAFF. The DNA for the CDR3 is TGCAGTGCTAGCATCCCCGCCTTGGGCAGAAACACTGAAGCTTTCTTT. V is TRBV20-1 and J is TRBJ1-1; no firm D call. The CDR3 extends over 16 amino acids. V was cut by 3 bases and J by 2 bases, with 19 bases left in between. The V gene's germline CDR1 is DFQATT and CDR2 SNEGSKA (reference sequence).

This clonotype came up once. The conserved closing phenylalanine or tryptophan is absent in this CDR3, likely reflecting a read error. The CDR3 protein is CASSWGGESQYI. The CDR3 DNA reads as TGTGCCAGCAGCTGGGGGGGCGAGTCCCAGTACATC. The V gene is TRBV11-2, the J gene TRBJ2-5; D might be TRBD2 (7 bases). Germline CDR1 is SGHAT and CDR2 is FQNNGV. The CDR3 covers 12 residues. V was trimmed by 4 bases and J by 9 bases, leaving 12 bases between them.

The chain combines TRBV5-1 with TRBJ2-5; D possibly uses TRBD1 or TRBD2 (5 bases each). Germline CDR1 SGHRS, CDR2 YFSETQ. The CDR3 runs to 18 residues. Trimming removed 1 base from V and 4 bases from J, with 23 bases in between. The CDR3 region has the DNA TGCGCCAGCAGCTTGTTGGATTTGGGAGTTTCTGGGGGAGAGACCCAGTACTTC. It yields the protein CASSLLDLGVSGGETQYF.

There are a few counts of this clonotype. This sequence may be a read error, since a much larger clone differs from it by one base. The CDR3 sequence is CASSLVREIQYF. DNA of the CDR3: TGTGCCAGCAGCTTAGTTCGGGAGATCCAGTACTTC. V is TRBV11-2 and J is TRBJ2-5; possibly TRBD2 for D (6 bases). This CDR3 is 12 amino acids long. Germline-derived CDR1 and CDR2 are SGHAT and FQNNGV.

The chain uses TRBV6-2 or TRBV6-3 and TRBJ1-1; D possibly corresponds to TRBD1 (5 bases). Germline CDR1 is MNHEY and CDR2 is SVGEGT. The V end was cut by 11 bases, the J end by 1 base, with 20 bases between. The CDR3 length is 15 residues. This CDR3 reads CAYSTRQGTNTEAFF. The CDR3 coding sequence is TGTGCCTACAGTACGAGACAAGGGACGAACACTGAAGCTTTCTTT.

In regard to this clonotype: A read error is likely, as this CDR3 ends without the conserved phenylalanine or tryptophan. V gene TRBV6-5 combines with J gene TRBJ2-3, with 11 nucleotides matching TRBD2. With 6 bases clipped from V and 12 bases from J, the junction kept 14 bases outside the gene matches. The length of the CDR3 is 15 residues. Germline V gene data show CDR1 as MNHEY and CDR2 as SVGAGI. The CDR3 nucleotides are TGTGCCAGCAGACTAACTAGCGGGAGCACAGATGCTCAGTATTTG. Translation gives CASRLTSGSTDAQYL.

For this clonotype: The junction departs from the called germline gene at one end, perhaps through a read error. The V gene is TRBV12-3 or TRBV12-4, the J gene TRBJ1-5, with D possibly matching TRBD1 (6 bases). This CDR3 has 15 amino acids. CDR3 DNA: TGTGTCAGCAGTTTAGGGGGTGGTGGCAATCAGCCCCAGCATTTT. Amino acids: CVSSLGGGGNQPQHF.

Concerning this clonotype itself: The germline gene is not matched at one end of the junction; a read error may be the cause. The gene calls are TRBV6-2 or TRBV6-3 and TRBJ1-1; possibly TRBD1 for D (5 bases). Germline CDR1 and CDR2: MNHEY and SVGEGT. The CDR3 runs to 17 residues. CDR3 amino acids: CGSSYPLAGSSNTEAFF. CDR3 sequence (DNA): TGTGGCAGCAGTTACCCCTTGGCAGGGTCATCGAACACTGAAGCTTTCTTT.

Comments on this clonotype: This CDR3 is missing its conserved last phenylalanine or tryptophan, likely due to a read error. The gene calls are TRBV7-9 and TRBJ1-6; 7 bases map to TRBD1. The CDR3 is 15 residues long. CDR1 SEHNR and CDR2 FQNEAQ come from the germline V gene (reference sequence). CDR3 region: CSSSLAGGYNSPLHC. The DNA for the CDR3 is TGTTCCAGCAGCTTAGCAGGGGGCTATAATTCACCCCTCCACTGT.

The rearrangement joins TRBV4-1 to TRBJ1-2, with D uncertain. With 3 bases removed from V and 6 bases from J, the gap between germline ends came to 17 bases. CDR3 length: 15 amino acids. Germline CDR1 reads MGHRA; CDR2 reads YSYEKL. The DNA for the CDR3 is TGCGCCAGCAGCCATGATGTGCAGTCTTTTAATGGCTACACCTTC. As protein: CASSHDVQSFNGYTF.

This clonotype was counted a single time. This chain joins TRBV29-1 and TRBJ2-3, with 8 nucleotides matching TRBD1. V trimming: 2 bases; J trimming: 4 bases; junction bases outside the gene matches: 14. The germline V gene encodes CDR1 SQVTM and CDR2 ANQGSEA. CDR3 length: 17 amino acids. The CDR3 here is CSVETGAPGGEPDTQYF. The CDR3 bases are TGCAGCGTTGAAACAGGAGCGCCAGGGGGCGAGCCAGATACGCAGTATTTT.

The chain couples TRBV6-6 to TRBJ1-1; D unclear. This CDR3 is 14 amino acids long. Germline V gene data show CDR1 as MNHNY and CDR2 as SVGAGI (reference sequence). Trimming took off 8 bases at V and 3 bases at J, with 16 bases between the two ends. The CDR3 DNA is TGTGCCAGCTCTGTTGGATTATTGTACACTGAAGCTTTCTTT. Protein product: CASSVGLLYTEAFF.

On this clonotype itself: At one end, the junction sequence differs from germline, possibly due to a read error. This sequence joins TRBV29-1 and TRBJ2-2; D possibly corresponds to TRBD2 (7 bases). The germline CDR1 and CDR2 sequences are SQVTM and ANQGSEA. The CDR3 is made up of 14 amino acids. The CDR3 DNA reads as TGCAGCGTGAGGCGGGGGCTAGCTACCGGGGAGCCGTTTTTT. Amino acids: CSVRRGLATGEPFF.

This chain uses TRBV20-1 with TRBJ2-5, with 11 bases identical to TRBD1. Per the germline V gene, CDR1 is DFQATT and CDR2 is SNEGSKA (reference sequence). J was trimmed by 4 bases and V by 1 base; bases with no gene match: 14. This CDR3 is built from 18 residues. DNA for the CDR3: TGCAGTGCTAGAGGTATCTCGGGACAGGGGGGAGGTGGAGAGACCCAGTACTTC. Translated: CSARGISGQGGGGETQYF.

This clonotype was counted at least ten times. The chain employs TRBV5-6 and TRBJ2-7; 7 positions agree with TRBD1. The CDR3 is 13 residues long. The V gene's germline CDR1 is SGHDT and CDR2 YYEEEE. Losses at the gene ends were 3 bases for V and 1 base for J; bases not matched to a gene: 1. For the CDR3, the DNA is TGTGCCAGCAGCTGGGGACAGTCCTACGAGCAGTACTTC. This gives the protein CASSWGQSYEQYF.

This clonotype was recorded at least ten times. The chain links TRBV10-3 to TRBJ1-2, with 8 bases lining up with TRBD1. Germline trimming cut 7 bases from V and 6 bases from J; bases unmatched to any gene: 7. The germline CDR1 and CDR2 sequences are ENHRY and SYGVKD. The CDR3 runs 13 residues. CDR3 protein: CAITGGERNGYTF. The CDR3 DNA follows: TGTGCCATCACAGGGGGCGAAAGGAATGGCTACACCTTC.

The count of this clonotype is one. Germline and junction disagree at one end, which may indicate a read error. The chain combines TRBV6-2 or TRBV6-3 with TRBJ2-1, with 11 bases matching TRBD2. Germline V gene lookup returns CDR1 MNHEY and CDR2 SVGEGT. This CDR3 comprises 19 residues. The CDR3 region has the DNA TGTGTCAGCAATTATGGAACTAGCGGGAGTGGACGTGGGTACAATGAGCAGTTCTTC. Its protein is CVSNYGTSGSGRGYNEQFF.

As for this clonotype: The conserved final phenylalanine or tryptophan is absent from the CDR3, which likely points to a read error. The limits of the CDR3 on the DNA are not certain, so only TCRdb's listed CDR3 is given. V gene TRBV29-1 combines with J gene TRBJ2-7. A total of 12 residues make up the CDR3, ends included. Germline values: CDR1 SQVTM, CDR2 ANQGSEA. CDR3 in amino acids: CCVDDGSYEKYL.

The count of this clonotype is one. The junction shows a germline mismatch at one end, possibly a read error. This chain connects TRBV6-2 or TRBV6-3 to TRBJ2-1; TRBD2 is a possible D gene (6 bases). Germline CDR1 is MNHEY and CDR2 is SVGEGT. This CDR3 region has 19 residues. CDR3 coding DNA: TGTGCCAGCAGTTACTCTGCGACTAGTGGGATGGCCGTATACAATGTGCAGTTCTTC. Protein product: CASSYSATSGMAVYNVQFF.

This clonotype was found many times. This chain uses TRBV28 with TRBJ2-3; the D is unclear. The CDR3 totals 12 residues. V was trimmed by 4 bases and J by 5 bases, leaving 7 bases between them. CDR1 and CDR2 from the germline V gene are MDHEN and SYDVKM. In nucleotides, the CDR3 is TGTGCCAGCAGTTCCCCTCAAGATACGCAGTATTTT. It specifies CASSSPQDTQYF.

The gene calls are TRBV20-1 and TRBJ2-5, with TRBD1 as a possible D gene (6 bases). Trimming shortened V by 0 bases and J by 11 bases, and 22 bases separated the two germline ends. Germline V lookup: CDR1 DFQATT, CDR2 SNEGSKA (reference sequence). This CDR3 contains 15 residues. CDR3 nucleotide sequence: TGCAGTGCTAGAGATCGGGCTGGGAAGGGGGAGAAACAGTACTTC. Protein: CSARDRAGKGEKQYF.

Note on this clonotype: Its ends do not fully match the called genes, so a read error is possible. This rearrangement joins TRBV6-5 to TRBJ2-1, with D tentatively TRBD1 (5 bases). This CDR3 spans 16 amino acids. Germline V lookup: CDR1 MNHEY, CDR2 SVGAGI. CDR3 residues: CTSSYGVGDYYSEQLF. The CDR3, as DNA: TGTACCAGTAGTTACGGTGTAGGGGATTACTACAGTGAACAGTTGTTC.

To note about this clonotype: One end of the junction is discordant with germline, which a read error may explain. The CDR3 loop reads CASCLDQGAPYDQHF. CDR3 nucleotide sequence: TGTGCCAGCTGCTTAGATCAGGGGGCCCCCTACGATCAGCACTTC. The chain combines TRBV11-2 with TRBJ2-7; TRBD1 matches 8 bases. This CDR3 is built from 15 residues. Germline assignment: CDR1 SGHAT and CDR2 FQNNGV.

As for this clonotype: Likely a read error: the CDR3 ends without its conserved phenylalanine or tryptophan. CDR3 amino acids: CACSSDRGRFQPQHV. In DNA form, the CDR3 reads TGTGCCTGCAGTTCCGACAGGGGGCGTTTTCAGCCCCAGCATGTT. The chain joins TRBV6-2 or TRBV6-3 to TRBJ1-5; 10 nucleotides align to TRBD1. The CDR3 extends over 15 amino acids. The V gene's germline CDR1 is MNHEY and CDR2 SVGEGT.

A remark on this clonotype: An end of the junction differs from the germline gene, which may be a read error. The DNA for the CDR3 is TGCAGTGTTAGACAAGGACTAGTGGGGACCTACGAGCAATACTTC. Its translation: CSVRQGLVGTYEQYF. This chain connects TRBV20-1 to TRBJ2-7; 7 bases are a match to TRBD2. The CDR3 is 15 residues long. Germline CDR1 DFQATT, CDR2 SNEGSKA (reference sequence).

A note on this clonotype: This may stem from a read error, because a much larger clone lies one nucleotide away. The chain has TRBV16 and TRBJ1-6; no definite D call. The CDR3 spans 13 residues. Germline V lookup: CDR1 KGHSY, CDR2 FQNENV. Trimming stripped 2 bases from V and 13 bases from J, with 12 bases between. CDR3 sequence: CASSQMSQAPLHF. In DNA, the CDR3 is TGTGCCAGCAGCCAAATGTCCCAGGCGCCCCTCCACTTT.

The chain carries TRBV11-2 and TRBJ2-7; D may match TRBD1 or TRBD2 (5 bases each). Germline V gene lookup returns CDR1 SGHAT and CDR2 FQNNGV. The CDR3 is made up of 14 amino acids. The germline V and J ends were trimmed by 7 bases and 5 bases, with 18 bases remaining between them. CDR3 sequence reads: CASNLGKGTDEQYF. The DNA for the CDR3 is TGTGCCAGCAACTTGGGGAAGGGGACCGACGAGCAGTACTTC.